The 23 T cell receptor beta chains presented below share a single source sample, sequenced in a study of graft-versus-host responses after intestinal transplantation. Assay used: immunoSEQ multiplex PCR; TCRdb lists only in-frame clones, some missing. Here the sample spans some 92,000 clones, roughly 92% being singletons. These receptors are not linked to any known antigen. This material consisted of unstimulated CD4+ T cells sorted from spleen or lymph node cells, taken before intestinal transplant. These receptor sequences come from a human donor who received an intestinal transplant.

V is TRBV5-1 and J is TRBJ1-5; possible D gene TRBD1, 5 bases. CDR1 is SGHRS, CDR2 YFSETQ, per germline. Trimming removed 0 bases at V and 7 bases at J, with 8 bases between. The CDR3 sequence is 13 residues long. CDR3 coding DNA: TGCGCCAGCAGCTTGGCCGGGGGACAGCCCCAGCATTTT. Its translation is CASSLAGGQPQHF.

The chain uses TRBV7-6 and TRBJ2-3; D tentatively reads TRBD1 or TRBD2 (6 bases each). This CDR3 is built from 16 residues. CDR1 is SGHVS and CDR2 is FNYEAQ in the germline V gene. The V end lost 4 bases, the J end lost 0 bases, and 14 bases lay between the germline ends. The CDR3 loop reads CASSSAGTTSTDTQYF. The CDR3 DNA follows: TGTGCCAGCAGCTCGGCGGGGACAACTAGCACAGATACGCAGTATTTT.

J is TRBJ2-3 and V is TRBV7-3; D not certain. The CDR3 has 14 amino acids. Germline V gene lookup returns CDR1 SGHTA and CDR2 FQGTGA. Between the trimmed V and J ends, which lost 2 bases and 6 bases, there was a span of 12 bases. The CDR3 protein is CASSLATGADTQYF. The CDR3 DNA is TGTGCCAGCAGCTTAGCGACTGGTGCCGATACGCAGTATTTT.

This clone was observed once. The chain couples TRBV5-6 to TRBJ2-7; TRBD1 or TRBD2 may be the D gene (5 bases each). Germline loops: CDR1 SGHDT, CDR2 YYEEEE. Trimming removed 3 bases at V and 2 bases at J, with 18 bases between. This CDR3 is 16 amino acids long. In DNA form, the CDR3 reads TGTGCCAGCAGCTGGACCGGGACCGCCTTCACCTACGAGCAGTACTTC. Its protein product is CASSWTGTAFTYEQYF. The whole variable domain, filled in from reference TRBV5-6 and TRBJ2-7, reads DAGVTQSPTHLIKTRGQQVTLRCSPKSGHDTVSWYQQALGQGPQFIFQYYEEEERQRGNFPDRFSGHQFPNYSSELNVNALLLGDSALYLCASSWTGTAFTYEQYFGPGTRLTVT.

The rearrangement links TRBV30 to TRBJ1-5; D not resolved. CDR1 GTSNPN and CDR2 SVGIG come from the germline V gene (reference sequence). The CDR3 runs to 13 residues. Trimming took off 1 base at V and 1 base at J, with 5 bases between the two ends. CDR3 sequence: CAWSGSSNQPQHF. CDR3 bases: TGTGCCTGGAGTGGGAGCAGCAATCAGCCCCAGCATTTT. Complete variable domain (other parts from reference TRBV30 and TRBJ1-5): SQTIHQWPATLVQPVGSPLSLECTVEGTSNPNLYWYRQAAGRGLQLLFYSVGIGQISSEVPQNLSASRPQDRQFILSSKKLLLSDSGFYLCAWSGSSNQPQHFGDGTRLSIL.

The chain combines TRBV28 with TRBJ2-3, with TRBD2 matching 13 bases. The CDR3 sequence is 17 residues long. Germline assignment: CDR1 MDHEN and CDR2 SYDVKM. J gave up 6 bases and V 1 base, and 7 bases lay outside the gene matches. DNA for the CDR3: TGTGCCAGCAGTTTATACGGACTAGCGGGAGCTTTTGATACGCAGTATTTT. Its translation: CASSLYGLAGAFDTQYF.

V and J are TRBV27 and TRBJ1-2; D is perhaps TRBD1 (6 bases). With 5 bases removed from V and 9 bases from J, the gap between germline ends came to 13 bases. The germline gives CDR1 MNHEY, CDR2 SMNVEV (reference sequence). This CDR3 region has 12 residues. CDR3 in amino acids: CASSLTGMSYTF. The CDR3 DNA follows: TGTGCCAGCAGTCTCACAGGGATGAGCTACACCTTC.

This chain joins TRBV7-2 and TRBJ2-1; tentatively, D is TRBD1 or TRBD2 (5 bases each). Trimming cost V 5 bases and J 2 bases, with 13 bases left between them. The CDR3 spans 15 residues. CDR1 is SGHTA, CDR2 FQGNSA, per germline. CDR3 sequence: CASSPPGRPYNEQFF. CDR3 DNA sequence: TGTGCCAGCAGCCCCCCGGGGCGACCCTACAATGAGCAGTTCTTC.

The chain is built from TRBV27 and TRBJ2-7; maybe TRBD1 (6 bases). CDR1 MNHEY and CDR2 SMNVEV come from the germline V gene (reference sequence). The ends were cut back, 6 bases at V and 4 bases at J, with 22 bases in the middle. CDR3 length: 16 residues. The CDR3 DNA reads as TGTGCCAGCAGGAAATTAGCAGGGGTTCAGATGTACGAGCAGTACTTC. Amino acids: CASRKLAGVQMYEQYF.

This clone has only one observation. The J gene is TRBJ1-3, the V gene TRBV2; 7 bases are shared with TRBD1. Unmatched junction bases numbered 8, after V lost 7 bases and J lost 2 bases. The CDR3 sequence is 15 residues long. Per germline, CDR1 SNHLY and CDR2 FYNNEI. The CDR3 nucleotides are TGTGCCAGCACCCCCGACAGGGTCGCTGGAAACACCATATATTTT. It specifies CASTPDRVAGNTIYF.

The J gene is TRBJ2-1, the V gene TRBV4-2; 9 positions match TRBD2. The CDR3 consists of 16 residues. The germline V gene encodes CDR1 LGHNA and CDR2 YNFKEQ. V trimming: 1 base; J trimming: 3 bases; junction bases outside the gene matches: 4. The CDR3 coding sequence is TGTGCCAGCAGCCAAGGCGAGACTAGCGGCTACAATGAGCAGTTCTTC. Translating gives CASSQGETSGYNEQFF.

This clone occurred a few times. J is TRBJ1-2 and V is TRBV6-6; TRBD1 aligns across 7 bases. This CDR3 region has 13 residues. The J segment lost 4 bases and the V segment lost 7 bases, leaving 6 bases of the junction unmatched. Per the germline V gene, CDR1 is MNHNY and CDR2 is SVGAGI (reference sequence). Written as DNA, the CDR3 is TGTGCCAGCATAGGGGGACAGTCCTATGGCTACACCTTC. This translates into CASIGGQSYGYTF.

The rearrangement joins TRBV30 to TRBJ1-5; 9 nucleotides align to TRBD1. Losses at the gene ends were 1 base for V and 3 bases for J; bases not matched to a gene: 4. Germline CDR1 is GTSNPN and CDR2 is SVGIG (reference sequence). The CDR3 sequence is 15 residues long. The CDR3 here is CAWSAGQGFNQPQHF. The CDR3 DNA reads TGTGCCTGGAGTGCAGGACAGGGGTTCAATCAGCCCCAGCATTTT.

The gene calls are TRBV6-6 and TRBJ2-3; D possibly corresponds to TRBD2 (6 bases). V lost 5 bases to trimming and J lost 4 bases, with 19 bases between them. This CDR3 comprises 16 residues. The germline V gene has CDR1 MNHNY and CDR2 SVGAGI (reference sequence). The CDR3 DNA reads TGTGCCAGCAGTCTGGACGCCGCGGGATCCGCAGATACGCAGTATTTT. It translates to CASSLDAAGSADTQYF.

This clone was recorded a few times. V and J are TRBV28 and TRBJ1-2; D not certain. The CDR3 sequence is 11 residues long. Germline assignment: CDR1 MDHEN and CDR2 SYDVKM. V shed 9 bases and J shed 1 base, with 6 bases lying between them. Written as DNA, the CDR3 is TGTGCCAGTGGCATTAACTATGGCTACACCTTC. It yields the protein CASGINYGYTF.

The rearrangement joins TRBV5-5 to TRBJ1-2; D may be TRBD1 (6 bases). The germline V gene has CDR1 SGHKS and CDR2 YYEKEE (reference sequence). The CDR3 covers 15 residues. V was trimmed by 2 bases and J by 5 bases, leaving 16 bases between them. CDR3 in amino acids: CASSFRNRELYGYTF. CDR3 sequence (DNA): TGTGCCAGCAGCTTCAGGAACAGGGAATTATATGGCTACACCTTC.

The chain links TRBV7-3 to TRBJ2-1; D is possibly TRBD2 (5 bases). V shed 2 bases and J shed 1 base, with 9 bases lying between them. This CDR3 contains 15 residues. Looked up from germline, CDR1 is SGHTA and CDR2 is FQGTGA. In nucleotides, the CDR3 is TGTGCCAGCAGCTTAGAGGGTGGTTCCTACAATGAGCAGTTCTTC. Translated, it gives CASSLEGGSYNEQFF.

CDR3 loop: CASSPGTESSYEQYF. The DNA of the CDR3 is TGTGCCAGTAGTCCCGGGACAGAGAGCTCCTACGAGCAGTACTTC. The chain links TRBV19 to TRBJ2-7, with 7 positions matching TRBD1. This CDR3 has 15 residues. The V and J ends lost 5 bases and 0 bases, in that order; junction bases with no gene match: 7. Germline lookup yields CDR1 LNHDA and CDR2 SQIVND (reference sequence).

In regard to this clone: The sample carries other DNA sequences with the same CDR3. The CDR3 DNA reads as TGTGCCAGCTCACCACGGGTAGCGGGAGTCGGTACAGATACGCAGTATTTT. Translated: CASSPRVAGVGTDTQYF. V and J are TRBV18 and TRBJ2-3; 9 positions match TRBD2. J was trimmed by 3 bases and V by 1 base; bases with no gene match: 8. The CDR3 loop spans 17 amino acids. Germline lookup yields CDR1 KGHSH and CDR2 LQKENI.

J is TRBJ2-3 and V is TRBV27, with 7 bases aligning to TRBD1. The DNA end favors TRBJ1-5, so the J call may be wrong. Germline loops: CDR1 MNHEY, CDR2 SMNVEV (reference sequence). The CDR3 runs to 15 residues. CDR3 amino acids: CASSLSTGRTDTQHF. Written as DNA, the CDR3 is TGTGCCAGCAGTCTCTCGACAGGGCGGACAGATACGCAGCATTTT.

CDR3 loop: CASSLSAPSSGVSGANVLTF. The DNA for the CDR3 is TGTGCCAGCAGCTTAAGTGCCCCCTCTAGCGGGGTCTCTGGGGCCAACGTCCTGACTTTC. The chain couples TRBV7-3 to TRBJ2-6, with 9 nucleotides matching TRBD2. The CDR3 sequence is 20 residues long. V shed 1 base, J shed 0 bases, and the junction held 10 bases outside the gene matches. The germline gives CDR1 SGHTA, CDR2 FQGTGA.

This clone was found once. The genes are TRBV7-9 and TRBJ2-2; D is perhaps TRBD1 or TRBD2 (5 bases each). This CDR3 region has 15 residues. Germline CDR1 and CDR2: SEHNR and FQNEAQ (reference sequence). Trimming removed 5 bases from V and 2 bases from J, with 12 bases in between. The CDR3 sequence: CASSHRDANTGELFF. The CDR3 nucleotides read TGTGCCAGCAGCCACCGGGACGCCAACACCGGGGAGCTGTTTTTT.

V is TRBV6-1 and J is TRBJ1-2; D is undetermined. The CDR3 contains 12 residues. CDR1 is MNHNS, CDR2 SASEGT, per germline. V was clipped by 11 bases and J by 2 bases, with 12 bases between them. CDR3 residues: CARAASNYGYTF. CDR3 sequence (DNA): TGTGCCCGGGCAGCCTCGAACTATGGCTACACCTTC.